The next 30 T cell receptor beta chains were all read from a single sample in a study of control samples from healthy donors and cancer patients (dated by TCRdb to about 2020). Libraries came from the immunoSEQ multiplex PCR assay. Entries here come from immuneACCESS through TCRdb and include only in-frame sequences with V and J called. Some clones fail to appear in such tables; in the studies checked, an unresolved V gene covers under half of the shortfall, and the cause of the remainder is unknown. The sample has 110,000 to 150,000 clones on record, around 90% of them singletons. The top ten hold 6% to 9% of the sample. The specimen was blood. The receptors derive from a man in his late teens or twenties in good health.

The CDR3 loop is CASSEGLVSSYEQYF. CDR3 coding DNA: TGTGCCAGCAGTGAAGGTCTGGTAAGCTCCTACGAGCAGTACTTC. The rearrangement links TRBV6-1 to TRBJ2-7; D gene uncertain. Germline V gene sequence: CDR1 MNHNS, CDR2 SASEGT. The germline V and J ends were trimmed by 1 base and 0 bases, with 10 bases remaining between them. CDR3 length: 15 residues.

The rearrangement uses TRBV5-5 and TRBJ1-1, with D maybe TRBD1 (5 bases). Trimming took off 0 bases at V and 4 bases at J, with 10 bases between the two ends. The germline V gene has CDR1 SGHKS and CDR2 YYEKEE (reference sequence). CDR3 length equals 14 residues. CDR3 in amino acids: CASSLVGEGTEAFF. Here the CDR3 DNA reads TGTGCCAGCAGCTTGGTAGGGGAAGGCACTGAAGCTTTCTTT.

The V gene is TRBV12-3 or TRBV12-4, the J gene TRBJ1-5; no clear D. This CDR3 spans 13 amino acids. V lost 2 bases, J lost 5 bases, and 7 bases lay in between. CDR3 DNA: TGTGCCAGCAGTTTAAAGGGTTATCAGCCCCAGCATTTT. Its protein product is CASSLKGYQPQHF.

The chain combines TRBV2 with TRBJ1-4; no clear D gene. This CDR3 is built from 14 residues. Trimming removed 8 bases from V and 8 bases from J, with 18 bases in between. Germline loops: CDR1 SNHLY, CDR2 FYNNEI. CDR3 sequence: CASRFVSDLEKLFF. The CDR3, as DNA: TGTGCCAGCCGTTTCGTGTCAGACCTCGAAAAACTGTTTTTT.

As DNA, the CDR3 is TGCGCCAGCAGCTTGGACGTAACAGCATTGGGTGAGCAGTTCTTC. This sequence encodes CASSLDVTALGEQFF. The chain employs TRBV5-1 and TRBJ2-1; no clear D. Deletions cut 0 bases from V and 9 bases from J, with 16 bases between. Germline CDR1 and CDR2: SGHRS and YFSETQ. This CDR3 is 15 amino acids long.

The chain links TRBV11-2 to TRBJ2-1, with a possible D match to TRBD1 (6 bases). CDR3 length equals 15 residues. The ends were cut back, 1 base at V and 4 bases at J, with 11 bases in the middle. CDR1 and CDR2 (germline): SGHAT, FQNNGV. The CDR3 DNA sequence: TGTGCCAGCAGCTTAGTGACAGGAAGATACAATGAGCAGTTCTTC. It yields the protein CASSLVTGRYNEQFF.

This clone was picked up one time. The V gene is TRBV18, the J gene TRBJ2-4; 7 bases match TRBD1. The germline gives CDR1 KGHSH, CDR2 LQKENI. This CDR3 region has 18 residues. V lost 5 bases and J lost 0; bases outside the gene matches: 13. In nucleotides, the CDR3 is TGTGCCAGCTCAAACAGGGGCCGGACGCTAGAAGCCAAAAACATTCAGTACTTC. This gives the protein CASSNRGRTLEAKNIQYF. The full variable domain, its missing parts supplied by reference TRBV18 and TRBJ2-4, is NAGVMQNPRHLVRRRGQEARLRCSPMKGHSHVYWYRQLPEEGLKFMVYLQKENIIDESGMPKERFSAEFPKEGPSILRIQQVVRGDSAAYFCASSNRGRTLEAKNIQYFGAGTRLSVL.

This chain joins TRBV18 and TRBJ2-3, with D maybe TRBD2 (5 bases). CDR1 and CDR2 (germline): KGHSH, LQKENI. CDR3 length: 15 amino acids. V lost 2 bases to trimming and J lost 5 bases, with 14 bases between them. DNA for the CDR3: TGTGCCAGCTCACCAGGACTGGCCGCGGGAGATACGCAGTATTTT. It specifies CASSPGLAAGDTQYF.

The genes are TRBV11-2 and TRBJ2-3, with D perhaps given as TRBD1 or TRBD2 (5 bases each). Trimming stripped 3 bases from V and 1 base from J, with 11 bases between. This CDR3 comprises 15 residues. CDR1 is SGHAT, CDR2 FQNNGV, per germline. CDR3 sequence (DNA): TGTGCCAGCAGCTTCTCGGGGCGCGGCACAGATACGCAGTATTTT. This codes for CASSFSGRGTDTQYF.

The rearrangement uses TRBV28 and TRBJ2-3, with 8 bases that match TRBD2. The CDR3 runs to 16 residues. The trim removed 5 bases at V and 3 bases at J, leaving 10 bases unmatched. CDR1 is MDHEN and CDR2 is SYDVKM in the germline V gene. CDR3 sequence reads: CASSPGTRLFTDTQYF. CDR3 nucleotides: TGTGCCAGCAGTCCCGGGACTAGGTTATTTACAGATACGCAGTATTTT.

The chain carries TRBV12-3 or TRBV12-4 and TRBJ1-1; D ambiguous. The CDR3 covers 13 residues. V lost 2 bases and J 5 bases, leaving 9 bases between the germline ends. This chain's CDR3 is CASSLKGWTEAFF. The CDR3 DNA follows: TGTGCCAGCAGTTTAAAGGGATGGACTGAAGCTTTCTTT.

The V call is TRBV10-3, the J call TRBJ1-4; D is uncertain. The germline V and J ends were trimmed by 0 bases and 7 bases, with 6 bases remaining between them. Germline loops: CDR1 ENHRY, CDR2 SYGVKD. This CDR3 has 13 residues. The DNA of the CDR3 is TGTGCCATCAGTGAGTCGAAGGGTGAAAAACTGTTTTTT. This codes for CAISESKGEKLFF.

The CDR3 sequence is CAISGGTGGSPLHF. In DNA form, the CDR3 reads TGTGCCATCAGTGGTGGGACAGGCGGTTCACCCCTCCACTTT. V is TRBV10-3 and J is TRBJ1-6; 8 bases map to TRBD1. The germline CDR1 and CDR2 sequences are ENHRY and SYGVKD. Trimming cost V 4 bases and J 9 bases; bases outside gene matches: 5. CDR3 length: 14 residues.

The genes are TRBV13 and TRBJ1-5; the D is unclear. Germline V CDR1 and CDR2: PRHDT, FYEKMQ (reference sequence). V gave up 0 bases and J gave up 7 bases, with 4 bases separating them. This CDR3 region has 12 residues. CDR3 sequence (DNA): TGTGCCAGCAGCTTAGGAGACCAGCCCCAGCATTTT. Translation gives CASSLGDQPQHF.

This clone came up once. The V gene is TRBV7-3, the J gene TRBJ2-5; 7 positions match TRBD2. With 4 bases clipped from V and 1 base from J, the junction kept 6 bases outside the gene matches. The germline CDR1 and CDR2 sequences are SGHTA and FQGTGA. This CDR3 is built from 15 residues. In DNA, the CDR3 is TGTGCCAGCAGCTCCGGCGCTAGCGGCCAAGAGACCCAGTACTTC. Its translation: CASSSGASGQETQYF.

The chain couples TRBV2 to TRBJ2-1, with 10 bases lining up with TRBD2. J lost 4 bases, V lost 6 bases, and 6 bases had no gene match. The CDR3 length is 15 residues. Germline V CDR1 and CDR2: SNHLY, FYNNEI. The chain's CDR3 is CASSYTSGVYNEQFF. CDR3 in DNA: TGTGCCAGCAGCTACACTAGCGGGGTTTACAATGAGCAGTTCTTC.

This clone has just a few counts. V is TRBV7-2 and J is TRBJ1-2; 7 nucleotides align to TRBD1. The length of the CDR3 is 14 residues. J gave up 8 bases and V 5 bases, and 11 bases lay outside the gene matches. Germline V gives CDR1 SGHTA, CDR2 FQGNSA. CDR3 amino acids: CASSTRQGREGYTF. The CDR3 DNA reads as TGTGCCAGCAGCACAAGACAGGGAAGGGAGGGCTACACCTTC. Filled out from reference TRBV7-2 and TRBJ1-2, the complete variable domain reads GAGVSQSPSNKVTEKGKDVELRCDPISGHTALYWYRQSLGQGLEFLIYFQGNSAPDKSGLPSDRFSAERTGGSVSTLTIQRTQQEDSAVYLCASSTRQGREGYTFGSGTRLTVV.

The chain has TRBV18 and TRBJ1-1; D not resolved. The germline V gene has CDR1 KGHSH and CDR2 LQKENI. Trimming removed 3 bases at V and 4 bases at J, with 12 bases between. The CDR3 length is 14 residues. The CDR3 bases are TGTGCCAGCTCACCTAAGGACCGAACCACTGAAGCTTTCTTT. It encodes CASSPKDRTTEAFF.

V is TRBV6-4 and J is TRBJ2-3; D remains unclear. Germline V gene sequence: CDR1 MRHNA, CDR2 SNTAGT. This CDR3 has 11 residues. The V end was cut by 6 bases, the J end by 2 bases, with 3 bases between. The CDR3 nucleotides are TGTGCCAGCAGGCCCACAGATACGCAGTATTTT. Residues: CASRPTDTQYF.

J is TRBJ2-7 and V is TRBV7-3, with 7 nucleotides matching TRBD2. Germline CDR1 reads SGHTA; CDR2 reads FQGTGA. Trimming took 2 bases from V and 3 from J; bases not matched to a gene: 4. CDR3 length: 14 amino acids. The CDR3 is CASSLGPGGYEQYF. The CDR3 DNA reads TGTGCCAGCAGCTTAGGTCCGGGGGGCTACGAGCAGTACTTC.

The rearrangement links TRBV30 to TRBJ2-7; no clear D gene. Trimming left V 2 bases short and J 2 bases short, with 4 bases between. The CDR3 consists of 11 residues. Germline V CDR1 and CDR2: GTSNPN, SVGIG (reference sequence). The CDR3 DNA follows: TGTGCCTGGAGTTTGGCCTACGAGCAGTACTTC. Residues: CAWSLAYEQYF.

A single count supports this clone. The chain recombines TRBV2 with TRBJ1-4, with D possibly matching TRBD1 (5 bases). CDR3 length: 15 amino acids. The V gene's germline CDR1 is SNHLY and CDR2 FYNNEI. V was pared by 2 bases and J by 6 bases, with 13 bases between. The CDR3 protein is CASSEKGTRHEKLFF. CDR3 coding DNA: TGTGCCAGCAGTGAAAAGGGGACCAGACATGAAAAACTGTTTTTT.

This clone was detected only once. The genes are TRBV2 and TRBJ1-2; 7 bases are shared with TRBD1. There are 15 residues in the CDR3. Germline trimming cut 5 bases from V and 4 bases from J; bases unmatched to any gene: 10. The germline V gene encodes CDR1 SNHLY and CDR2 FYNNEI. CDR3 bases: TGTGCCAGCAGTCCCGCCCTACAGGGGCGCTATGGCTACACCTTC. Amino acid sequence: CASSPALQGRYGYTF.

The V and J genes are TRBV9 and TRBJ2-5, with D possibly being TRBD2 (5 bases). The CDR3 covers 13 residues. Germline CDR1 reads SGDLS; CDR2 reads YYNGEE. V lost 0 bases, J lost 5 bases, and 8 bases lay in between. The CDR3 nucleotides are TGTGCCAGCAGCGTAGAGGAGCGGGAGACCCAGTACTTC. This sequence encodes CASSVEERETQYF.

The chain joins TRBV18 to TRBJ2-5; 11 positions match TRBD2. Per germline, CDR1 KGHSH and CDR2 LQKENI. Losses at the gene ends were 1 base for V and 4 bases for J; bases not matched to a gene: 2. The CDR3 spans 15 residues. The CDR3 loop reads CASSPLAGGLETQYF. The CDR3 DNA sequence: TGTGCCAGCTCACCACTAGCGGGGGGGCTAGAGACCCAGTACTTC.

CDR3 residues: CASSLLARGGSTDTQYF. In nucleotides, the CDR3 is TGTGCCAGCAGCCTGCTGGCTCGTGGGGGTTCCACAGATACGCAGTATTTT. The rearrangement links TRBV6-2 or TRBV6-3 to TRBJ2-3; D may match TRBD1 or TRBD2 (5 bases each). V was clipped by 6 bases and J by 2 bases, with 21 bases between them. The V gene's germline CDR1 is MNHEY and CDR2 SVGEGT. CDR3 length: 17 residues.

This chain joins TRBV7-2 and TRBJ2-7, with 9 positions matching TRBD1. The germline gives CDR1 SGHTA, CDR2 FQGNSA. The CDR3 is 15 residues long. J was trimmed by 5 bases and V by 3 bases; bases with no gene match: 8. CDR3 DNA: TGTGCCAGCAGCTTTCCCTGGGACAGGGACAACGAGCAGTACTTC. Translation: CASSFPWDRDNEQYF.

CDR3 region: CASSVTGGKNEQYF. CDR3 coding DNA: TGTGCCAGTAGTGTGACAGGGGGGAAGAACGAGCAGTACTTC. The chain combines TRBV19 with TRBJ2-7; 9 bases align to TRBD1. The CDR3 has 14 amino acids. V was clipped by 5 bases and J by 5 bases; unmatched bases: 7. Per germline, CDR1 LNHDA and CDR2 SQIVND (reference sequence).

The V and J genes are TRBV29-1 and TRBJ2-4; TRBD1 is a possible D gene (5 bases). The germline V and J ends were trimmed by 6 bases and 0 bases, with 6 bases remaining between them. The V gene's germline CDR1 is SQVTM and CDR2 ANQGSEA. CDR3 size: 12 residues. The CDR3 protein is CSVGAAKNIQYF. The CDR3 nucleotides are TGCAGCGTAGGGGCAGCCAAAAACATTCAGTACTTC.

V gene TRBV6-5 combines with J gene TRBJ1-6; TRBD1 might be the D (6 bases). Germline CDR1 is MNHEY and CDR2 is SVGAGI. The V end lost 6 bases, the J end lost 7 bases, and 13 bases lay between the germline ends. This CDR3 is 14 amino acids long. The CDR3 here is CASRVNRENSPLHF. In DNA, the CDR3 is TGTGCCAGCAGGGTGAACAGGGAGAATTCACCCCTCCACTTT.